This T cell receptor (beta chain) was sequenced during a study of T cell repertoires in cytomegalovirus infection. Study-level information: Both CMV infection and a matching HLA type were indicated by public TCR beta signatures.

In germline, CDR1 is MNHEY, CDR2 SVGAGI. The CDR3 spans 15 residues. Deletions cut 5 bases from V and 2 bases from J, with 15 bases between. TCRdb recomputed calls from the reads with MiXCR, one row per CDR3 protein. The table includes approximately 140,000 distinct CDR3 sequences, 8.8% detected once. Study observations and caveats: The cumulative frequency of public TCR beta families identified carriers of CMV plus the relevant HLA. What dominated the ex vivo response were HLA-C-restricted CMV-specific TCR beta clonotypes.

This clonotype was recorded at least ten times. Its specificity is unknown. The genes are TRBV6-5 and TRBJ1-2; possible D gene TRBD1, 6 bases. The sequencing sample was made of PBMCs. The TCR was taken from a human donor in good health (CMV status not recorded). Some clones in this sample may be carry-over from other donors' samples. The DNA for the CDR3 is TGTGCCAGCAGTAAATGGACAGTCGGGAACTATGGCTACACCTTC. Encoded protein: CASSKWTVGNYGYTF.